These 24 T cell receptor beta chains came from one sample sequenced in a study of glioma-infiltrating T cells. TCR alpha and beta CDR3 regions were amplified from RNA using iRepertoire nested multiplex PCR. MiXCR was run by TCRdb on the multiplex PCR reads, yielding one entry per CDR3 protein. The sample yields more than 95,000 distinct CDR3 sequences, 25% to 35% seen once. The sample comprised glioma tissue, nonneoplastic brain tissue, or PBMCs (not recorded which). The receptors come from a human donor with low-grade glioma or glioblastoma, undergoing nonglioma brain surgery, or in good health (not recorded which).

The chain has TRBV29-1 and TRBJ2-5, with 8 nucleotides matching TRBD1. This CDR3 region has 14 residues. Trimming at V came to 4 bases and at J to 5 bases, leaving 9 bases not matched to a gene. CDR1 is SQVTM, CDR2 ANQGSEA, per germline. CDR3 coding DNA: TGCAGCGTTGTTGGGGCAGGGGGCGGCGAGACCCAGTACTTC. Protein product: CSVVGAGGGETQYF.

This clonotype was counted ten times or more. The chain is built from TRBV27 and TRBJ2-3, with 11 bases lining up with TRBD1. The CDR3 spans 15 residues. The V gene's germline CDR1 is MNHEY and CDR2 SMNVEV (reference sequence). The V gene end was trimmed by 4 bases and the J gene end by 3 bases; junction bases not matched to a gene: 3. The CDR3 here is CASSWRDRGTDTQYF. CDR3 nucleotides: TGTGCCAGCAGTTGGAGGGACAGGGGGACAGATACGCAGTATTTT.

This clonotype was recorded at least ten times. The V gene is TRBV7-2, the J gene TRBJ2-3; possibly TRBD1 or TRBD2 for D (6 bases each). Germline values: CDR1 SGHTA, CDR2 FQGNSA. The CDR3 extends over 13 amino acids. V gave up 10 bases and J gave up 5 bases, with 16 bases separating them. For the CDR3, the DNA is TGTGCCACCGGGGGCGGGGCTAGAGATACGCAGTATTTT. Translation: CATGGGARDTQYF.

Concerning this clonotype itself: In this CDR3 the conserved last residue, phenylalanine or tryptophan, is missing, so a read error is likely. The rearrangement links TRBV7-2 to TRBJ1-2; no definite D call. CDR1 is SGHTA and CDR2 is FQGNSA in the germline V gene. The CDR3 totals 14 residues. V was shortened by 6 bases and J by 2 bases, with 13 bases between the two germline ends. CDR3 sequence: CASSPPVGNYGYTL. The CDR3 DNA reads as TGTGCCAGCAGTCCCCCCGTGGGAAACTATGGCTACACCTTG.

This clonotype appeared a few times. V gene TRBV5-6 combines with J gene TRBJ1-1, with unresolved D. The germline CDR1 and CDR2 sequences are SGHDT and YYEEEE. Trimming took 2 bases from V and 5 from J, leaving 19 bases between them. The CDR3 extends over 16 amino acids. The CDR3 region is CASSFLGTLMGTEAFF. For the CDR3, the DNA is TGTGCCAGCAGCTTTCTCGGCACCCTAATGGGAACTGAAGCTTTCTTT.

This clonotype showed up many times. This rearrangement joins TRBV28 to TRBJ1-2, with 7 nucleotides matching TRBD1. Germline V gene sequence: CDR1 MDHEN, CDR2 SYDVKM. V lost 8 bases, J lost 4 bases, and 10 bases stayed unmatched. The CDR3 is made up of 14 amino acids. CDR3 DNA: TGTGCCAGCTATTACACAGGGGTAGGCTATGGCTACACCTTC. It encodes CASYYTGVGYGYTF.

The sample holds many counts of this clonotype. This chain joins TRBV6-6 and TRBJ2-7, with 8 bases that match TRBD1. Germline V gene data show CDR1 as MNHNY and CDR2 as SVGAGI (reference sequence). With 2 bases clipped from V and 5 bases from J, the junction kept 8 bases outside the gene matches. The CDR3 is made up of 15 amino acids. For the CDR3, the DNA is TGTGCCAGCAGTTACACAGGGGGGATTTCTAACGAGCAGTACTTC. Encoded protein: CASSYTGGISNEQYF.

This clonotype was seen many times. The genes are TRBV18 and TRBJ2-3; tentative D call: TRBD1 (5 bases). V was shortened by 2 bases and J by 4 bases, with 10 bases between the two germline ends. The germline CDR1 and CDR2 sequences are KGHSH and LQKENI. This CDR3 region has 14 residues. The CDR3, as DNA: TGTGCCAGCTCACCAATCATGGGGCCAGATACGCAGTATTTT. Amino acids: CASSPIMGPDTQYF. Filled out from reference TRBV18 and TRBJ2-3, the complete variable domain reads NAGVMQNPRHLVRRRGQEARLRCSPMKGHSHVYWYRQLPEEGLKFMVYLQKENIIDESGMPKERFSAEFPKEGPSILRIQQVVRGDSAAYFCASSPIMGPDTQYFGPGTRLTVL.

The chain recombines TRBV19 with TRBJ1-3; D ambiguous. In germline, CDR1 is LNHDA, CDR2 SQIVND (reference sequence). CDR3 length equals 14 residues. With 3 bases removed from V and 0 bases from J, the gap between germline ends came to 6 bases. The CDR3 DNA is TGTGCCAGTAGTATCAAAGACTCTGGAAACACCATATATTTT. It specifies CASSIKDSGNTIYF.

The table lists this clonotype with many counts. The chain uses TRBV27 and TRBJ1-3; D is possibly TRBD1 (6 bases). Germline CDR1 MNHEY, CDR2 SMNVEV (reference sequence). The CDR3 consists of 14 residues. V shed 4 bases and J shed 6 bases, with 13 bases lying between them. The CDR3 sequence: CASSSRGRENTIYF. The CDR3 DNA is TGTGCCAGCAGTTCCAGGGGACGTGAAAACACCATATATTTT.

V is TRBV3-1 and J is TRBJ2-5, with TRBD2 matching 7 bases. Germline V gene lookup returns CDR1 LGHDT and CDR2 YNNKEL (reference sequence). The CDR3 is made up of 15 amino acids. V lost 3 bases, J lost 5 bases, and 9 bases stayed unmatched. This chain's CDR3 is CASSQSFGLGETQYF. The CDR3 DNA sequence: TGTGCCAGCAGCCAGAGTTTTGGACTAGGGGAGACCCAGTACTTC.

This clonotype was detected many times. The CDR3 region is CASSLASSPLHF. In DNA, the CDR3 is TGTGCCAGCAGCTTAGCGTCATCACCCCTCCACTTT. This sequence joins TRBV7-6 and TRBJ1-6; D gene unclear. CDR3 size: 12 residues. From germline, CDR1 is SGHVS and CDR2 FNYEAQ. Trimming shortened V by 0 bases and J by 10 bases, and 4 bases separated the two germline ends.

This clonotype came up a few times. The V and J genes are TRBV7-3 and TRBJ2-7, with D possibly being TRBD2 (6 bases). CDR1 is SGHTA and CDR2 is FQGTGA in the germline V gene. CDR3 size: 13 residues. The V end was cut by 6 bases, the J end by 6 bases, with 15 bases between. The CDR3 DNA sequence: TGTGCCAGCAGTCTCGGAGGGGTCAGCGAGCAGTACTTC. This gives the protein CASSLGGVSEQYF. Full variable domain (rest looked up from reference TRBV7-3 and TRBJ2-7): GAGVSQTPSNKVTEKGKYVELRCDPISGHTALYWYRQSLGQGPEFLIYFQGTGAADDSGLPNDRFFAVRPEGSVSTLKIQRTERGDSAVYLCASSLGGVSEQYFGPGTRLTVT.

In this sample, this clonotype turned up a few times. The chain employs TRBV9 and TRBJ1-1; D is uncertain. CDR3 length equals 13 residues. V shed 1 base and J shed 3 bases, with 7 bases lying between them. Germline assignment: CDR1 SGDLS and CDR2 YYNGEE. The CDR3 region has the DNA TGTGCCAGCAGCGTACAGGTGTACACTGAAGCTTTCTTT. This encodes CASSVQVYTEAFF.

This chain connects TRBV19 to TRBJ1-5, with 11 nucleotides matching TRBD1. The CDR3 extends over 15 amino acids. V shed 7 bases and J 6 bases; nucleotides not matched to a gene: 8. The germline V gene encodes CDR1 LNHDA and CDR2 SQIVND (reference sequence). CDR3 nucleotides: TGTGCCAGTACCCGGACAGGGGGCAAGCGTCAGCCCCAGCATTTT. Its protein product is CASTRTGGKRQPQHF. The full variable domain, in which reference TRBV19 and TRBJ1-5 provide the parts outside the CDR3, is DGGITQSPKYLFRKEGQNVTLSCEQNLNHDAMYWYRQDPGQGLRLIYYSQIVNDFQKGDIAEGYSVSREKKESFPLTVTSAQKNPTAFYLCASTRTGGKRQPQHFGDGTRLSIL.

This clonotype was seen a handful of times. This chain's CDR3 is CASTEYLTLYGYTF. The CDR3 bases are TGTGCCAGCACCGAGTACCTCACTCTCTATGGCTACACCTTC. This rearrangement joins TRBV7-2 to TRBJ1-2; D unresolved. The V gene lost 7 bases and the J gene lost 4 bases, with 16 bases spanning the gap. Germline V gene lookup returns CDR1 SGHTA and CDR2 FQGNSA. The CDR3 runs 14 residues.

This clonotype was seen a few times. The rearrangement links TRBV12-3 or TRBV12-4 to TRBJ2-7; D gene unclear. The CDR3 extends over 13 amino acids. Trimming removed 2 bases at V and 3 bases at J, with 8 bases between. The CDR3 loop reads CASSLHPNYEQYF. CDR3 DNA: TGTGCCAGCAGTTTACATCCCAACTACGAGCAGTACTTC.

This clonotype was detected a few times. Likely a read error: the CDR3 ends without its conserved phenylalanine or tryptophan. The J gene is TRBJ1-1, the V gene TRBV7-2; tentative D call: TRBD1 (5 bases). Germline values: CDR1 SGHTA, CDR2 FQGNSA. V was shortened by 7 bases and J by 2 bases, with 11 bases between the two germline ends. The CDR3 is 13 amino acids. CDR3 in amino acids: CASMRGFNTEAFL. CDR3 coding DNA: TGTGCCAGCATGAGGGGTTTTAACACTGAAGCTTTCCTT.

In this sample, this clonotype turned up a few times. DNA for the CDR3: TGCGCCAGCAGCCAATCGCTTGGGACAGCCTCCTACGAGCAGTACTTC. It encodes CASSQSLGTASYEQYF. V usage is TRBV4-3 and J usage is TRBJ2-7; 7 bases are shared with TRBD1. The germline V gene encodes CDR1 LGHNA and CDR2 YSLEER. V gave up 2 bases and J gave up 0 bases; unmatched junction bases: 7. The CDR3 consists of 16 residues.

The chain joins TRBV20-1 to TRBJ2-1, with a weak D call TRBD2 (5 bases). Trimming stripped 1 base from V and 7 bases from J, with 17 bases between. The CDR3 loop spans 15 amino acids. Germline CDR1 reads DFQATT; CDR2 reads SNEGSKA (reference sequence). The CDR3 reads CSARVSADQRNEQFF. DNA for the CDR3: TGCAGTGCTAGAGTATCAGCGGACCAGCGGAATGAGCAGTTCTTC.

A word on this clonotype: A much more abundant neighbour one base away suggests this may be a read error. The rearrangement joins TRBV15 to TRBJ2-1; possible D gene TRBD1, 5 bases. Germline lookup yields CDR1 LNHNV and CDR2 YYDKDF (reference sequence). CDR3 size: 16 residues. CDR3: CATRRDLGRLFNEQFF. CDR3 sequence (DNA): TGTGCCACCAGGAGAGACCTGGGGCGTCTTTTCAATGAGCAGTTCTTC.

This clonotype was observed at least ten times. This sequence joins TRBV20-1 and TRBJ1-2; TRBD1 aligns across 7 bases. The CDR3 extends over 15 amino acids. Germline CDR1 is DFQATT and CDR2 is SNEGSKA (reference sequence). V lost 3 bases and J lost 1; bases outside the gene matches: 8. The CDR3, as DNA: TGCAGTGCTAGTGACAAAAGACAGGGTAACTATGGCTACACCTTC. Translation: CSASDKRQGNYGYTF.

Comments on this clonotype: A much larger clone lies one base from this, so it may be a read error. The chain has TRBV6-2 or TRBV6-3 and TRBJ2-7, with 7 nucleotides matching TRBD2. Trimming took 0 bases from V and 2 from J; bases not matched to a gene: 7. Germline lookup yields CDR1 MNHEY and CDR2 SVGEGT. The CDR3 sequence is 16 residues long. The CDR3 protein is CASSYSASGVAYEQYF. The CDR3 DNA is TGTGCCAGCAGTTACTCGGCCAGCGGGGTGGCCTACGAGCAGTACTTC.

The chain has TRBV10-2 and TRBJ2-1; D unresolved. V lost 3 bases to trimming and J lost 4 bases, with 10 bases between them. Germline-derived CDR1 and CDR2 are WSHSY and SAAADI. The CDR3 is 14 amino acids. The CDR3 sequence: CASSDPGQYNEQFF. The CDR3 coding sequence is TGCGCCAGCAGTGACCCCGGGCAGTACAATGAGCAGTTCTTC.